This T cell receptor beta chain was captured in a study of T cell repertoires in cytomegalovirus infection. From the reads, TCRdb called clonotypes with MiXCR, one entry per CDR3 protein. Altogether roughly 280,000 distinct CDR3 sequences are present, roughly 21% being singletons, with the ten largest covering approximately 19%. This clonotype has a count of ten or more. Antigen unknown. The germline V and J ends were trimmed by 1 base and 6 bases, with 12 bases remaining between them. This CDR3 spans 15 amino acids. Germline V gene sequence: CDR1 SGHAT, CDR2 FQNNGV. J is TRBJ2-2 and V is TRBV11-2; no clear D gene. Source: cultured PBMCs, taken from culture after CMV antigen stimulation. This receptor was identified in a human donor in good health (CMV status not recorded). Some clones in this sample may be carry-over from other donors' samples. The DNA of the CDR3 is TGTGCCAGCAGCTTAGCGTCCCGATTGGCCGGGGAGCTGTTTTTT. It is translated as CASSLASRLAGELFF.